The rows below give T cell receptor beta chains drawn from one sample of a study of shared clonotypes between healthy human individuals. Sequenced by immunoSEQ multiplex PCR; TCRdb stores in-frame clones only, minus some. Altogether more than 500,000 clones are present, about 96% being singletons, with the ten largest covering 0.064%. The sequencing input was naive CD4+ T cells sorted from blood. Receptor source: a woman between 25 and 40 years old in good health. The conserved cysteine and the conserved F or W are not part of the CDR3 here.

TRBV11-3	TRBJ1-5	ASSPDHGVPNQPQH
TRBV19	NA	ASSIFREVEQY
TRBV10-3	TRBJ2-2	AISESSQGLTGELF
TRBV15	TRBJ2-7	ATSSPPGQGSYEQY
TRBV21-1	TRBJ2-5	ASSGHIEEQY
TRBV5-4	TRBJ2-1	ASSPAGGRAWNEQF
TRBV7-9	TRBJ1-4	ASLGNEKLF
TRBV6-1	TRBJ2-1	ASRKGTAYNEQF
TRBV11-2	TRBJ2-1	ASSWARGGNEQF
TRBV19	TRBJ2-5	ASTSQVAGAETQY
TRBV29-1	TRBJ1-2	SVEHSRETYGYT
TRBV6-1	TRBJ1-6	ASRKPGTENSPLH
TRBV2	TRBJ1-6	ASSEQGGGREPLH
TRBV5-5	TRBJ1-4	ASSFGGMAGEKLF
TRBV14	TRBJ1-1	ASSGEDLVGNTEAF
TRBV7-3	TRBJ2-3	ASSLTLGDTQY
TRBV9	TRBJ2-7	ASSVATRPDEQY
TRBV7-9	TRBJ1-2	ASSLVSPGVYGYT
TRBV5-6	NA	ASSLVDRRLYEQY
TRBV28	TRBJ2-5	ASSLGSRETQY
TRBV19	TRBJ1-4	ASRMGLGNEKLF
TRBV5-1	TRBJ2-1	ASSTDRGDEQF
TRBV2	TRBJ1-1	ASSEEQITEAF
TRBV7-9	TRBJ1-6	ASSRDSPLH
TRBV30	TRBJ2-3	AWSPGSSTDTQY
TRBV18	TRBJ1-4	ASSPQEATNEKLF
TRBV6-5	TRBJ2-2	ASSRGRGGGELF
TRBV2	TRBJ1-5	ASSESWATGGNQPQH
TRBV30	TRBJ1-5	AWSGQVSEPQH
TRBV7-2	TRBJ2-1	ASSPRGDEQF
TRBV6-5	TRBJ1-4	ASSYSAGANEKLF